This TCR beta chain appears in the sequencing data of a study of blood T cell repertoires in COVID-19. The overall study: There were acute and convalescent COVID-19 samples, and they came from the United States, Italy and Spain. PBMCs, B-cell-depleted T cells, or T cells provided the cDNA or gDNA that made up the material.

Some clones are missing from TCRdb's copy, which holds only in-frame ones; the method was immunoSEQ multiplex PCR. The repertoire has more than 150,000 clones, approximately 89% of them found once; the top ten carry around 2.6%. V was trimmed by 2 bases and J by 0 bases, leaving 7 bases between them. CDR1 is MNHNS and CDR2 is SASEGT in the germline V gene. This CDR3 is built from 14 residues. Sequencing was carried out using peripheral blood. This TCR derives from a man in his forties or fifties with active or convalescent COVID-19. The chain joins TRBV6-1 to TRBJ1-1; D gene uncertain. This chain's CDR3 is CASSEQRMNTEAFF. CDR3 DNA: TGTGCCAGCAGTGAACAGCGCATGAACACTGAAGCTTTCTTT.